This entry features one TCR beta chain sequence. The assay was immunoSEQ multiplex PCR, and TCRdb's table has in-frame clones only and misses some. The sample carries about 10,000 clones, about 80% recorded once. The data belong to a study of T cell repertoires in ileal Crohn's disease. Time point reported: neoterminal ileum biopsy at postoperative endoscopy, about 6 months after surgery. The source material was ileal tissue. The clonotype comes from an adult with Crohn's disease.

The CDR3 here is CASSLDPGVSTDTQYF. The CDR3 nucleotides read TGCGCCAGCAGCTTGGACCCGGGAGTGAGCACAGATACGCAGTATTTT. The rearrangement uses TRBV5-1 and TRBJ2-3; tentative D call: TRBD2 (6 bases). Deletions cut 0 bases from V and 0 bases from J, with 11 bases between. This CDR3 has 16 amino acids. Germline CDR1 and CDR2: SGHRS and YFSETQ.